This T cell receptor (beta chain) was documented in a study of siplizumab effects on memory and regulatory T cells (dated by TCRdb to between 2019 and 2020). With respect to the entire study: The study looked at the effect of siplizumab, an anti-CD2 antibody, on alloreactive T-cell subsets in allogeneic mixed lymphocyte reactions made from human PBMCs. The paper as a whole reports these results and caveats: The suppressive function of proliferating Tregs from siplizumab cultures was not functionally confirmed. In reactions with siplizumab, an average of approximately 70% of mappable alloreactive CD4+ clones were Treg-derived, compared with roughly 26% in control reactions. Compared with memory T cells, unstimulated naive T cells appeared more diverse, and naive cells seemed to make a substantial contribution to the alloresponse. For roughly 80-96% of proliferating CD4+ or CD8+ clones, no naive or memory phenotype could be assigned. Because sequences at frequencies below about 10^-5 were poorly captured, only a minor fraction of alloreactive clones could be mapped back to unstimulated subsets. The cumulative frequency of alloreactive sequences that could be traced back to unstimulated CD4+ memory T cells was significantly reduced by siplizumab.

CDR1 and CDR2 (SGHTA, FQGNSA) derive from the germline V gene. The CDR3, cysteine through phenylalanine, is 14 amino acids long. Solely the CDR3 DNA is kept, with 42 bases framed from the first base. Trimming removed 5 bases from V and 6 bases from J, leaving 14 bases between the germline ends. In its sample, this clone was seen once. What this receptor recognizes is not known. Base qualities were left out, and no much larger clone turns up one base away. Receptors were amplified or captured by the immunoSEQ multiplex PCR assay. Each sample had 90,000 to 100,000 TCR templates assayed by the deep sequencing platform. Genomic DNA extracted from sorted T cells was used for TCRbeta CDR3 sequencing. On the authors' methods: Clonal analysis of TCRbeta CDR3 data was done in the R programming language. Alloreactive CD4+ and CD8+ clones were defined by comparing unstimulated samples with post-reaction CFSE-low samples. Regulatory or non-regulatory origin was assigned to alloreactive CD4+ clones by matching of sequences to sorted unstimulated Treg and non-Treg repertoires. Entries here come from immuneACCESS through TCRdb and include only in-frame sequences with V and J called. Some clones fail to appear in such tables; in the studies checked, an unresolved V gene covers under half of the shortfall, and the cause of the remainder is unknown. Clonal size and the V and J genes are those of that table, whereas D and trimming came from the DNA. For this sample there are around 110,000 clones; 94% appear just once. Roughly 1.8% of the sample goes to the ten largest clones.

Sorted unstimulated T cells and proliferating T cells recovered from mixed lymphocyte reactions underwent TCRbeta CDR3 sequencing. Fresh whole blood from approximately ten HLA-typed healthy donors was used to isolate PBMCs. Unstimulated CD4+ non-regulatory T cells were FACS-sorted to map the origin of alloreactive clones. Sequences were obtained from non-Treg CD4+ T cells sorted from blood. The cell subset or site label corresponds to: FACS-sorted unstimulated CD4+ non-regulatory T cells. This sequence was found in a human donor in good health. This receptor chain uses TRBV7-2 and TRBJ1-5, with a tentative D gene TRBD1 over 6 matching bases. The nucleotide sequence reads TGTGCCAGCAGCCCGGGACAAGGCGGTCAGCCCCAGCATTTT. This translates into CASSPGQGGQPQHF. Joined to the reference TRBV7-2 and TRBJ1-5 proteins, this CDR3 gives the full variable domain: GAGVSQSPSNKVTEKGKDVELRCDPISGHTALYWYRQSLGQGLEFLIYFQGNSAPDKSGLPSDRFSAERTGGSVSTLTIQRTQQEDSAVYLCASSPGQGGQPQHFGDGTRLSIL.